The clone carrying this T cell receptor beta chain was recorded many times. The antigen remains unidentified. This entry is derived from a study of human T cells and chemical hapten exposure. Turning to the study itself: The study traced per-sample TCR yield variation mainly to small differences in pooled library volumes. Study findings and constraints: Expanded TCRs produced significantly more large CDR3 similarity clusters than controls did.

One entry per CDR3 protein results from TCRdb running MiXCR on the RACE reads. The sample shows more than 300,000 distinct CDR3 sequences, 4.5% to 5.5% of them seen only once. Time point here: pre-sensitization, week 0. Noted treatment: therapeutic diphenylcyclopropenone sensitization with weekly scalp DPC. Germline V gene data show CDR1 as MNHEY and CDR2 as SVGAGI. The CDR3 runs to 16 residues. Trimming removed 2 bases from V and 6 bases from J, with 16 bases in between. The clonotype comes from a woman aged 45-65 years with alopecia areata. Some clones in this sample may be carry-over from other donors' samples. The chain combines TRBV6-5 with TRBJ2-2; a weak D match, TRBD1 (5 bases). The sequences come from whole blood, collected in connection with sensitization to the hapten diphenylcyclopropenone (DPC). The CDR3 DNA is TGTGCCAGCAGTTACAAGCGAGGCAGGGCAGCCGGGGAGCTGTTTTTT. Residues: CASSYKRGRAAGELFF.